Following are 27 T cell receptor beta chains from one sample sequenced in a study of blood T cells in healthy people across ages. PCR was performed a second time for about 6 to 12 cycles using a sample-barcoded 5' primer and a J-beta primer mix. TCRdb independently ran MiXCR on the 5' RACE reads; one entry per CDR3 protein. The sample holds approximately 680,000 distinct CDR3 sequences, about 32% seen once. Sequenced: blood. The receptors here all came from a woman over 75 in good health.

Comments on this clonotype: Possible read error: a much larger clone is one base away. This chain joins TRBV20-1 and TRBJ1-4, with D unresolved. Germline lookup yields CDR1 DFQATT and CDR2 SNEGSKA (reference sequence). The CDR3 extends over 12 amino acids. CDR3 sequence reads: CRAPEAGVKLFF. The CDR3 DNA reads TGCAGGGCTCCCGAGGCCGGGGTCAAACTGTTTTTT.

V usage is TRBV12-3 or TRBV12-4 and J usage is TRBJ2-1; no reliable D call. The J call may be wrong; the DNA end is better matched by TRBJ2-7. The CDR3 extends over 13 amino acids. As DNA, the CDR3 is TGTGCCAGCATAAGTAGTGCCTACAATGAGCAGTACTTC. Residues: CASISSAYNEQYF.

V is TRBV29-1 and J is TRBJ2-5; TRBD1 matches 12 bases. Trimming removed 8 bases from V and 1 base from J; junction bases left unmatched: 8. This CDR3 is built from 15 residues. The germline V gene encodes CDR1 SQVTM and CDR2 ANQGSEA. The DNA for the CDR3 is TGCAGCTTCACCGGGACAGGGGGCCCCCAAGAGACCCAGTACTTC. This sequence encodes CSFTGTGGPQETQYF.

This clonotype was found many times. The chain joins TRBV3-1 to TRBJ2-3; a possible D gene is TRBD2 (6 bases). The germline CDR1 and CDR2 sequences are LGHDT and YNNKEL (reference sequence). The CDR3 totals 16 residues. V dropped 1 base and J dropped 6 bases, with 17 bases sitting between them. The CDR3 DNA follows: TGTGCCAGCAGCCAAGCGTTAGCGGAAGGATTGGATACGCAGTATTTT. This sequence encodes CASSQALAEGLDTQYF.

The chain has TRBV2 and TRBJ2-5; D tentatively fits TRBD1 or TRBD2 (5 bases each). Germline CDR1 reads SNHLY; CDR2 reads FYNNEI. The CDR3 length is 10 residues. V lost 6 bases and J 14 bases, leaving 13 bases between the germline ends. DNA of the CDR3: TGTGCCAGCAGCCGGGACGCCGGTTACTTC. This codes for CASSRDAGYF.

Points on this clonotype: This may stem from a read error, because a much larger clone lies one nucleotide away. J is TRBJ2-5 and V is TRBV20-1; D ambiguous. This CDR3 spans 11 amino acids. The V gene's germline CDR1 is DFQATT and CDR2 SNEGSKA (reference sequence). The CDR3 DNA follows: TGCAGTGCGAATCCGAAAGAGGCCCAGTACTTC. Encoded protein: CSANPKEAQYF.

With regard to this clonotype: A much larger clone differs from this one at a single base, so this may be a read error. V and J are TRBV15 and TRBJ2-3; no firm D call. With 0 bases removed from V and 1 base from J, the gap between germline ends came to 5 bases. Germline V gives CDR1 LNHNV, CDR2 YYDKDF (reference sequence). This CDR3 spans 14 amino acids. CDR3 bases: TGTGCCACCAGCAGAGATTGTGGCACAGATACGCAGTATTTT. This codes for CATSRDCGTDTQYF.

This clonotype was counted at least ten times. The V and J genes are TRBV20-1 and TRBJ2-7; D call uncertain. The CDR3 has 13 residues. CDR1 is DFQATT and CDR2 is SNEGSKA in the germline V gene (reference sequence). Trimming took off 0 bases at V and 4 bases at J, with 10 bases between the two ends. This CDR3 is CSARERARYEQYF. The DNA of the CDR3 is TGCAGTGCTAGAGAGAGAGCGAGGTACGAGCAGTACTTC.

This clonotype was seen many times. The chain couples TRBV20-1 to TRBJ2-7, with no clear D. The CDR3 spans 15 residues. Germline V CDR1 and CDR2: DFQATT, SNEGSKA (reference sequence). Deletions cut 3 bases from V and 6 bases from J, with 21 bases between. This CDR3 reads CSASKASFMQPEQYF. CDR3 DNA: TGCAGTGCTAGTAAGGCATCGTTCATGCAGCCCGAGCAGTACTTC.

The V call is TRBV7-9, the J call TRBJ2-4, with D unresolved. The CDR3 is 15 residues long. The V and J ends lost 1 base and 0 bases respectively, with 7 bases between them. Per the germline V gene, CDR1 is SEHNR and CDR2 is FQNEAQ (reference sequence). The CDR3 DNA follows: TGTGCCAGCAGCTTAGTATCCTTAGCCAAAAACATTCAGTACTTC. This sequence encodes CASSLVSLAKNIQYF.

This clonotype was detected many times. In DNA, the CDR3 is TGTGCCAGCAGCTTAGGTGGTAGCGGGGTTAATGAGCAGTTCTTC. It encodes CASSLGGSGVNEQFF. V and J are TRBV7-9 and TRBJ2-1; 8 nucleotides align to TRBD2. The germline CDR1 and CDR2 sequences are SEHNR and FQNEAQ (reference sequence). The length of the CDR3 is 15 residues. Trimming took 1 base from V and 7 from J; bases not matched to a gene: 6.

This clonotype was counted many times. V gene TRBV7-8 combines with J gene TRBJ2-1; 10 positions agree with TRBD1. Trimming took 5 bases from V and 0 from J; bases not matched to a gene: 7. This CDR3 has 17 residues. CDR1 is SGHVS and CDR2 is FQNEAQ in the germline V gene. CDR3 protein: CASSPRDRGFSYNEQFF. Here the CDR3 DNA reads TGTGCCAGCAGCCCCCGGGACAGGGGTTTCTCCTACAATGAGCAGTTCTTC.

This clonotype was observed a handful of times. V is TRBV7-9 and J is TRBJ1-2, with D possibly TRBD1 on 6 matching bases. This CDR3 is built from 12 residues. The V gene lost 1 base and the J gene lost 14 bases, with 14 bases spanning the gap. Germline CDR1 reads SEHNR; CDR2 reads FQNEAQ (reference sequence). This chain's CDR3 is CASSLEDRPWTF. The CDR3 region has the DNA TGTGCCAGCAGCTTAGAGGACAGACCTTGGACCTTC.

This clonotype was seen more than once but under ten times. CDR3 nucleotide sequence: TGCGCCAGCAGCCCGGGACTAGCGGGGGGAGAAGGGGATACGCAGTATTTT. Translating it yields CASSPGLAGGEGDTQYF. V is TRBV5-1 and J is TRBJ2-3; TRBD2 matches at 15 bases. Germline V lookup: CDR1 SGHRS, CDR2 YFSETQ. V lost 4 bases, J lost 6 bases, and 9 bases stayed unmatched. This CDR3 has 17 amino acids.

Remarks on this clonotype: Mismatch with germline at one junction end may stem from a read error. The J gene is TRBJ2-6, the V gene TRBV15; D might be TRBD1 (6 bases). Germline CDR1 and CDR2: LNHNV and YYDKDF (reference sequence). There are 16 residues in the CDR3. The CDR3 spells CVTSEPNRAGANVLTF. Here the CDR3 DNA reads TGTGTCACCAGCGAACCAAACAGGGCTGGGGCCAACGTCCTGACTTTC.

As for this clonotype: Possible read error: a much larger clone is one base away. The chain recombines TRBV20-1 with TRBJ2-1; D gene unclear. With 6 bases removed from V and 7 bases from J, the gap between germline ends came to 10 bases. This CDR3 is built from 11 residues. Germline V gives CDR1 DFQATT, CDR2 SNEGSKA (reference sequence). The CDR3 loop reads CSAMTGNEQFF. The CDR3 nucleotides are TGCAGTGCGATGACCGGTAATGAGCAGTTCTTC.

Remarks on this clonotype: This clone may be a read error of a much larger clone one base away. The chain carries TRBV20-1 and TRBJ1-2, with D uncertain. The CDR3 sequence is 14 residues long. Germline values: CDR1 DFQATT, CDR2 SNEGSKA (reference sequence). DNA for the CDR3: TGCAGTGCTAGAGATCGAAGGCGGATTTATGGCCACACCTTC. Amino acids: CSARDRRRIYGHTF.

This clonotype was seen many times. The chain couples TRBV2 to TRBJ2-3, with TRBD2 matching over 9 bases. Germline CDR1 and CDR2: SNHLY and FYNNEI. The CDR3 is 17 amino acids. V lost 7 bases to trimming and J lost 0 bases; unmatched junction nucleotides: 11. Here the CDR3 DNA reads TGTGCCAGCACTTTAGCGGGGGAAATCCCTAGCACAGATACGCAGTATTTT. Translated, it gives CASTLAGEIPSTDTQYF.

This clonotype has just a few counts. A much larger clone differs from this one at a single base, so this may be a read error. This rearrangement joins TRBV14 to TRBJ2-1, with 8 bases aligning to TRBD1. The J call could be wrong; TRBJ2-7 is a better fit for the DNA end. The CDR3 consists of 15 residues. Looked up from germline, CDR1 is SGHDN and CDR2 is FVKESK. For the CDR3, the DNA is TGTGCCAGCAGCAATTCAGGGGGCGTTTACAATGAGCAGTACTTC. Translating gives CASSNSGGVYNEQYF.

The chain links TRBV27 to TRBJ2-1, with D perhaps matching TRBD2 (5 bases). The germline gives CDR1 MNHEY, CDR2 SMNVEV (reference sequence). Trimming pared 6 bases from V and 6 bases from J, leaving 15 bases between. The CDR3 runs 14 residues. The DNA for the CDR3 is TGTGCCAGCAGGGATGGACTGGTGCCCAATGAGCAGTTCTTC. The encoded protein is CASRDGLVPNEQFF.

In its sample, this clonotype was seen many times. The chain combines TRBV12-3 or TRBV12-4 with TRBJ1-6; D is possibly TRBD1 (5 bases). V was pared by 3 bases and J by 6 bases, with 9 bases between. The CDR3 extends over 14 amino acids. Here the CDR3 DNA reads TGTGCCAGCAGTTTTCGTGACAGTAATTCACCCCTCCACTTT. It is translated as CASSFRDSNSPLHF.

This clonotype was detected many times. This chain connects TRBV6-6 to TRBJ2-7; D unresolved. Germline lookup yields CDR1 MNHNY and CDR2 SVGAGI (reference sequence). The V and J ends lost 6 bases and 6 bases respectively, with 9 bases between them. This CDR3 has 11 amino acids. The CDR3 protein is CASSLYGEQYF. CDR3 DNA: TGTGCCAGCAGCCTGTATGGCGAGCAGTACTTC.

This clonotype turned up a few times. V usage is TRBV7-3 and J usage is TRBJ2-2; TRBD1 matches at 8 bases. The CDR3 is 16 residues long. CDR1 SGHTA and CDR2 FQGTGA come from the germline V gene. The V and J ends lost 0 bases and 6 bases, in that order; junction bases with no gene match: 6. Here the CDR3 reads CASSLTRAGGPGELFF. The CDR3 nucleotides read TGTGCCAGCAGCTTAACCCGGGCAGGGGGCCCCGGGGAGCTGTTTTTT.

A note on this clonotype: This may come from a read error, since a much larger clone is one base off. The chain carries TRBV20-1 and TRBJ2-5; a possible D gene is TRBD1 (5 bases). The CDR3 is made up of 12 amino acids. Deletions cut 3 bases from V and 11 bases from J, with 16 bases between. CDR1 is DFQATT and CDR2 is SNEGSKA in the germline V gene (reference sequence). Written as DNA, the CDR3 is TGCAGTGCTAGCGACAGTGGCAATGAGCAGTACTTC. This sequence encodes CSASDSGNEQYF.

This clonotype turned up a few times. The chain links TRBV5-1 to TRBJ2-2; 9 nucleotides agree with TRBD2. Germline CDR1 is SGHRS and CDR2 is YFSETQ. V gave up 6 bases and J gave up 5 bases; unmatched junction bases: 5. This CDR3 is built from 14 residues. In nucleotides, the CDR3 is TGCGCCAGCAACCCCGCGGGAGGGACCGGGGAGCTGTTTTTT. Translated: CASNPAGGTGELFF.

This clonotype showed up many times. The gene calls are TRBV29-1 and TRBJ2-7; possible D gene TRBD2, 5 bases. The CDR3 covers 13 residues. V gave up 5 bases and J gave up 1 base, with 12 bases separating them. The germline CDR1 and CDR2 sequences are SQVTM and ANQGSEA. The CDR3 nucleotides are TGCAGCGTTTTGCGGGCAGCTTCCTACGAGCAGTACTTC. It encodes CSVLRAASYEQYF.

As to this clonotype: This could be a read error, since a much larger clone is one nucleotide away. The chain joins TRBV7-8 to TRBJ2-3; D unresolved. The CDR3 covers 15 residues. CDR1 SGHVS and CDR2 FQNEAQ come from the germline V gene. The germline V and J ends were trimmed by 5 bases and 2 bases, with 14 bases remaining between them. CDR3 in amino acids: CASSPQIQFTDTQYF. As DNA, the CDR3 is TGTGCCAGCAGCCCCCAGATACAGTTCACAGATACGCAGTATTTT.